The 20 T cell receptor beta chains given below trace back to one sample, sequenced in a study of Ad26.COV2.S vaccination and SARS-CoV-2 variants. The sample's treatment: around 19 received Ad26.COV2.S at low or high dose, single or two shots; about 5 received placebo; per-sample allocation not given. The samples were gathered on day 63 after the first injection of vaccine or placebo. Sequencing was performed with immunoSEQ multiplex PCR; in TCRdb, only in-frame clones are kept and a portion is missing. The sample lists roughly 420,000 clones; roughly 89% were seen once. The source material was peripheral blood, sampled in a trial of Ad26.COV2.S vaccine versus placebo. Source of these receptors: a person aged 18-60 years who received the Ad26.COV2.S COVID-19 vaccine or a placebo.

V and J are TRBV7-2 and TRBJ1-3, with D uncertain. The CDR3 loop spans 15 amino acids. With 3 bases removed from V and 0 bases from J, the gap between germline ends came to 9 bases. CDR1 SGHTA and CDR2 FQGNSA come from the germline V gene. The CDR3 here is CASSFDWNSGNTIYF. The CDR3 nucleotides read TGTGCCAGCAGCTTTGACTGGAACTCTGGAAACACCATATATTTT. Supplemented by reference TRBV7-2 and TRBJ1-3, the full variable domain reads GAGVSQSPSNKVTEKGKDVELRCDPISGHTALYWYRQSLGQGLEFLIYFQGNSAPDKSGLPSDRFSAERTGGSVSTLTIQRTQQEDSAVYLCASSFDWNSGNTIYFGEGSWLTVV.

The chain carries TRBV7-8 and TRBJ1-4, with TRBD1 matching 9 bases. CDR1 and CDR2 from the germline V gene are SGHVS and FQNEAQ. The length of the CDR3 is 15 residues. Trimming at V came to 1 base and at J to 7 bases, leaving 4 bases not matched to a gene. The CDR3 region is CASSLVGTGFEKLFF. CDR3 bases: TGTGCCAGCAGCTTAGTTGGGACAGGGTTTGAAAAACTGTTTTTT.

This chain uses TRBV5-1 with TRBJ2-2; TRBD1 or TRBD2 may be the D gene (6 bases each). Germline V gives CDR1 SGHRS, CDR2 YFSETQ. Trimming cost V 4 bases and J 0 bases, with 13 bases left between them. The CDR3 spans 16 residues. The CDR3 sequence is CASSNGRGPNTGELFF. The CDR3 DNA sequence: TGCGCCAGCAGCAACGGACGGGGGCCGAACACCGGGGAGCTGTTTTTT.

The V gene is TRBV6-1, the J gene TRBJ2-7; D remains ambiguous. The germline CDR1 and CDR2 sequences are MNHNS and SASEGT. V was trimmed by 1 base and J by 0 bases, leaving 10 bases between them. The CDR3 runs 15 residues. The CDR3 is CASSEGASSSYEQYF. DNA of the CDR3: TGTGCCAGCAGTGAAGGGGCATCCAGCTCCTACGAGCAGTACTTC.

This clone showed up just once. This chain joins TRBV2 and TRBJ2-1, with a tentative D call TRBD2 (7 bases). The CDR3 runs to 16 residues. CDR1 is SNHLY, CDR2 FYNNEI, per germline. Trimming shortened V by 8 bases and J by 4 bases, and 21 bases separated the two germline ends. CDR3 nucleotides: TGTGCCAGCTCCGCCCAGGCCAGGGGAGGGTACAATGAGCAGTTCTTC. It yields the protein CASSAQARGGYNEQFF.

The J gene is TRBJ1-2, the V gene TRBV27, with 8 nucleotides matching TRBD1. The trim removed 2 bases at V and 2 bases at J, leaving 19 bases unmatched. In germline, CDR1 is MNHEY, CDR2 SMNVEV (reference sequence). This CDR3 has 20 amino acids. The CDR3 loop reads CASSLEGGGVWQGANYGYTF. DNA of the CDR3: TGTGCCAGCAGTTTAGAAGGTGGGGGAGTGTGGCAGGGGGCGAACTATGGCTACACCTTC.

To note about this clone: The sample contains more than one DNA sequence encoding this CDR3. The chain uses TRBV7-2 and TRBJ2-3; D not resolved. Germline V gene lookup returns CDR1 SGHTA and CDR2 FQGNSA. The CDR3 covers 13 residues. V was shortened by 3 bases and J by 4 bases, with 8 bases between the two germline ends. This CDR3 reads CASSLAVADTQYF. The CDR3 coding sequence is TGTGCCAGCAGCTTGGCCGTGGCAGATACGCAGTATTTT.

This chain connects TRBV5-1 to TRBJ2-1; TRBD2 agrees at 11 bases. The junction had 2 bases not matched to a gene; V was cut back by 0 bases and J by 3 bases. The CDR3 loop spans 16 amino acids. CDR1 is SGHRS and CDR2 is YFSETQ in the germline V gene. CDR3: CASSLDGTSGYNEQFF. DNA for the CDR3: TGCGCCAGCAGCTTGGACGGGACTAGCGGCTACAATGAGCAGTTCTTC.

The chain couples TRBV5-8 to TRBJ2-7; D gene unclear. Trimming removed 0 bases at V and 3 bases at J, with 13 bases between. This CDR3 region has 15 residues. Germline V gives CDR1 SGHTS, CDR2 YDEGEE. As DNA, the CDR3 is TGTGCCAGCAGCTTGGTGGGAAACGAATTCTACGAGCAGTACGTC. Protein: CASSLVGNEFYEQYV.

This clone occurred a few times. At the DNA level, this CDR3 is encoded by other sequences in the same sample as well. The rearrangement joins TRBV18 to TRBJ2-6; D gene ambiguous. This CDR3 comprises 15 residues. Germline-derived CDR1 and CDR2 are KGHSH and LQKENI. V was cut by 6 bases and J by 0 bases, with 9 bases left in between. The CDR3 nucleotides are TGTGCCAGCTCCCCTGTCAGCTCTGGGGCCAACGTCCTGACTTTC. It yields the protein CASSPVSSGANVLTF.

This clone has only one observation. This chain links TRBV5-4 with TRBJ1-2; 7 positions match TRBD1. V dropped 3 bases and J dropped 8; count of bases not matched to a gene: 13. The CDR3 extends over 15 amino acids. Germline assignment: CDR1 SGHNT and CDR2 YYREEE (reference sequence). The chain's CDR3 is CASSSPSGQLWGYTF. CDR3 DNA: TGTGCCAGCAGCTCCCCTTCGGGACAGCTCTGGGGCTACACCTTC.

This chain links TRBV11-2 with TRBJ1-4, with 8 bases matching TRBD1. The V gene's germline CDR1 is SGHAT and CDR2 FQNNGV. CDR3 length: 16 amino acids. V lost 4 bases, J lost 4 bases, and 8 bases stayed unmatched. This chain's CDR3 is CASSSFWTGSNEKLFF. CDR3 nucleotides: TGTGCCAGCAGCTCTTTCTGGACAGGGAGTAATGAAAAACTGTTTTTT.

This chain links TRBV9 with TRBJ2-5; 10 bases line up with TRBD2. The CDR3 loop spans 18 amino acids. Germline CDR1 is SGDLS and CDR2 is YYNGEE. With 4 bases clipped from V and 3 bases from J, the junction kept 15 bases outside the gene matches. CDR3 protein: CASSPSLGASGGKETQYF. CDR3 nucleotides: TGTGCCAGCAGCCCTTCTTTAGGGGCTAGCGGGGGAAAAGAGACCCAGTACTTC.

The chain combines TRBV30 with TRBJ2-7; TRBD1 might be the D (6 bases). V dropped 3 bases and J dropped 2 bases, with 14 bases sitting between them. Germline V CDR1 and CDR2: GTSNPN, SVGIG (reference sequence). The CDR3 extends over 14 amino acids. Here the CDR3 reads CAWRFGGLTYEQYF. Here the CDR3 DNA reads TGTGCCTGGAGGTTTGGGGGCCTTACCTACGAGCAGTACTTC.

V gene TRBV11-3 combines with J gene TRBJ2-3; possible D gene TRBD2, 5 bases. The CDR3 is 14 residues long. V lost 1 base to trimming and J lost 0 bases, with 5 bases between them. The germline gives CDR1 SGHNT, CDR2 YENEEA. The CDR3 nucleotides read TGTGCCAGCAGCTTAGGACTAAGCACAGATACGCAGTATTTT. The encoded protein is CASSLGLSTDTQYF.

The chain uses TRBV12-3 or TRBV12-4 and TRBJ1-5, with a tentative D call TRBD1 (6 bases). The length of the CDR3 is 12 residues. V was shortened by 1 base and J by 15 bases, with 13 bases between the two germline ends. This chain's CDR3 is CASSLVGDRLHF. The CDR3 DNA is TGTGCCAGCAGTTTAGTGGGCGACAGGCTGCATTTT.

The genes are TRBV4-3 and TRBJ1-2, with D possibly being TRBD1 (5 bases). Trimming removed 3 bases from V and 0 bases from J, with 11 bases in between. This CDR3 is built from 15 residues. Germline CDR1 LGHNA, CDR2 YSLEER. The CDR3 here is CASSQVWGANYGYTF. The CDR3 DNA reads as TGCGCCAGCAGCCAGGTTTGGGGGGCTAACTATGGCTACACCTTC.

The CDR3 protein is CASRDRRNYGYTF. CDR3 coding DNA: TGTGCCAGCCGGGACAGGAGAAACTATGGCTACACCTTC. The rearrangement joins TRBV2 to TRBJ1-2, with 8 bases matching TRBD1. V shed 8 bases and J 2 bases; nucleotides not matched to a gene: 4. Germline CDR1 SNHLY, CDR2 FYNNEI. The CDR3 has 13 amino acids.

The chain uses TRBV19 and TRBJ1-3, with a tentative D call TRBD1 (5 bases). The CDR3 has 14 residues. CDR1 and CDR2 (germline): LNHDA, SQIVND (reference sequence). The V gene lost 3 bases and the J gene lost 7 bases, with 13 bases spanning the gap. The CDR3 is CASSILGEANTIYF. In nucleotides, the CDR3 is TGTGCCAGTAGTATCCTGGGGGAGGCCAACACCATATATTTT. The whole variable domain, filled in from reference TRBV19 and TRBJ1-3, reads DGGITQSPKYLFRKEGQNVTLSCEQNLNHDAMYWYRQDPGQGLRLIYYSQIVNDFQKGDIAEGYSVSREKKESFPLTVTSAQKNPTAFYLCASSILGEANTIYFGEGSWLTVV.

The chain carries TRBV2 and TRBJ2-2; 14 nucleotides align to TRBD2. CDR3 length: 19 amino acids. With 4 bases clipped from V and 5 bases from J, the junction kept 12 bases outside the gene matches. The germline gives CDR1 SNHLY, CDR2 FYNNEI. The CDR3 is CASSGELTSGRAFTGELFF. CDR3 in DNA: TGTGCCAGCAGTGGAGAGCTGACTAGCGGGAGGGCCTTTACCGGGGAGCTGTTTTTT.